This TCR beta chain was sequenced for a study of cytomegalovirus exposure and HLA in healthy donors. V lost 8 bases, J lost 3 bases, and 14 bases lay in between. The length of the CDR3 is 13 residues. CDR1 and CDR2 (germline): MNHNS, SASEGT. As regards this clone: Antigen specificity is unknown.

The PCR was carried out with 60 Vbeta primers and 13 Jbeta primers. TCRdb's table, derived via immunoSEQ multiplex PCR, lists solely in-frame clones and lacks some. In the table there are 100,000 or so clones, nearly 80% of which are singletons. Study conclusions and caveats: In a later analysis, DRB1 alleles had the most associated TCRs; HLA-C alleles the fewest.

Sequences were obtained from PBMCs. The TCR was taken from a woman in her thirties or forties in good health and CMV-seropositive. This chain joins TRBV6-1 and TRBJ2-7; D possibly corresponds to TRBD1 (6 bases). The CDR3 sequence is CASEQGRSYEQYF. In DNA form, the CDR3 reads TGTGCCAGCGAACAGGGTCGGAGCTACGAGCAGTACTTC.